Sequencing of this T cell receptor beta chain was carried out in a study of patients and donors after allogeneic stem cell transplantation. The CDR3 is 12 residues long. With 7 bases clipped from V and 4 bases from J, the junction kept 5 bases outside the gene matches. CDR1 and CDR2 from the germline V gene are SQVTM and ANQGSEA. TCRdb called the RT-PCR reads again in MiXCR, with one record for every CDR3 protein. The sample has about a million distinct CDR3 sequences; roughly 18% are singletons. This clonotype was seen a few times. The receptor was isolated from a human donor who was either an allogeneic HSCT recipient or a stem cell or donor lymphocyte infusion donor (not recorded which). It is not recorded whose cells these are; they may come from a transplant donor. The chain is built from TRBV29-1 and TRBJ2-7; 9 bases line up with TRBD1. Input material: blood, either unsorted or a sorted T cell fraction (not recorded which). CDR3 sequence: CSAGTGRYEQYF. The CDR3 nucleotides read TGCAGCGCCGGGACAGGGAGGTACGAGCAGTACTTC.